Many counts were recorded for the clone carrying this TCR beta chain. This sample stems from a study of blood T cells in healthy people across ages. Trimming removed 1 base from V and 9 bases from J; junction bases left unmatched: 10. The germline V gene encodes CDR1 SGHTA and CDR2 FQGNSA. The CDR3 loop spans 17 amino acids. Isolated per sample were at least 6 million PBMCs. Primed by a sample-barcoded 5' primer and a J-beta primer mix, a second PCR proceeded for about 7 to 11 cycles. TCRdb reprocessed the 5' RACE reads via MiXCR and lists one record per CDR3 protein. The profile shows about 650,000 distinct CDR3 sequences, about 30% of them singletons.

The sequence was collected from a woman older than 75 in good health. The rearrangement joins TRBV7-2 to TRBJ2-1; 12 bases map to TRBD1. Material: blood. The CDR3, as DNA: TGTGCCAGCAGCTTAGGGTTGGGGACAGGGGGCCTTGGTGAGCAGTTCTTC. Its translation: CASSLGLGTGGLGEQFF.